This TCR beta chain is from a study of T cell clusters in autoimmune cytopenias. Study at large: Per sample, median TRB depth was around 51,000 reads, yielding a median about 2,400 distinct clonotypes. Findings and caveats of the study: TRB repertoire shifts in secondary cytopenia and chronic lymphocytic leukemia mostly reflected lymphoma, not autoimmunity. No experiment has yet validated the function of the T cell clusters defined in silico. Physiological T cell clusters of healthy donors were apparently absent in primary autoimmune cytopenia patients.

One tube held mixed TRB-A and TRB-B primer pools for touch-down PCR. With the multiplex PCR reads reprocessed, TCRdb shows one record per CDR3 protein and no DNA. The sample's table shows thousands of distinct CDR3 sequences. Frequency places this clonotype as medium-sized. Its target is not known. TRB was amplified from roughly 270 ng of peripheral blood genomic DNA per sample. The CDR3 has 14 residues. This clonotype was obtained from a human donor with an autoimmune cytopenia or autoimmune hepatitis (not recorded which). The chain joins TRBV12-3 or TRBV12-4 to TRBJ2-3; TCRdb's assignment of TRBD1 cannot be checked, as there is no DNA. Sample: peripheral blood. This CDR3 reads CATCWGGNTDTQYF.